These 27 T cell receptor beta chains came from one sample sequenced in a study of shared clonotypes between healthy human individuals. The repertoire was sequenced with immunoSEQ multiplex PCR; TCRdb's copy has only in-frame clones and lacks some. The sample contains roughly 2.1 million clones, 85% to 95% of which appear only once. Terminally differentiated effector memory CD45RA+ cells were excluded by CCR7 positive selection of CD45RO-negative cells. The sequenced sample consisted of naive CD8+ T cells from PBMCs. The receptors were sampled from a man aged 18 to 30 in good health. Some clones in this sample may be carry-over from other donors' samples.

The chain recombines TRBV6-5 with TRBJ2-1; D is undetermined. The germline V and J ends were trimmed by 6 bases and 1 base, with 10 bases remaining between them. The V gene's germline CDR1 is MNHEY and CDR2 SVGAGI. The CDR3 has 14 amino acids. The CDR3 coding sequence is TGTGCCAGCAGCCCCCTAATGTCCTACAATGAGCAGTTCTTC. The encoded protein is CASSPLMSYNEQFF.

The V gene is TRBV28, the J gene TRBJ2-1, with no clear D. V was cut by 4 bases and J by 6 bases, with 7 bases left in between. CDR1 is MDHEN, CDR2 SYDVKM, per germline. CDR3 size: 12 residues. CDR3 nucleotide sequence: TGTGCCAGCAGTTCGTCCGCCAATGAGCAGTTCTTC. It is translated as CASSSSANEQFF.

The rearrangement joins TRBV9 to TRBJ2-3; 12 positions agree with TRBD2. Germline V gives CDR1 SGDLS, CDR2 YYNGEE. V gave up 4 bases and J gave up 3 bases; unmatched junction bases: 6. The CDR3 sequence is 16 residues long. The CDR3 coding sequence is TGTGCCAGCAGCTTGTCTAGCGGGAGGGCTACAGATACGCAGTATTTT. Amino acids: CASSLSSGRATDTQYF.

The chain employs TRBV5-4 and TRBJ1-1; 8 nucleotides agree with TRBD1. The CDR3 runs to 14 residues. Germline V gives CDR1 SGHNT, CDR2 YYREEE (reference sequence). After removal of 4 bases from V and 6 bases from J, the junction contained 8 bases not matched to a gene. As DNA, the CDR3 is TGTGCCAGCAGCAACAGGGGGGGAAAACCTGAAGCTTTCTTT. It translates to CASSNRGGKPEAFF.

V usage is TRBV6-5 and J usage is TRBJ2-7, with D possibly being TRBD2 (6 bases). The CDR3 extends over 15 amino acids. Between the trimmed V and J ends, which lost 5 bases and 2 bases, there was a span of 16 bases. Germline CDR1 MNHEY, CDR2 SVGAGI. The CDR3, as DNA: TGTGCCAGCAGTCACCTCCTAGCGACCCCCTACGAGCAGTACTTC. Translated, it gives CASSHLLATPYEQYF.

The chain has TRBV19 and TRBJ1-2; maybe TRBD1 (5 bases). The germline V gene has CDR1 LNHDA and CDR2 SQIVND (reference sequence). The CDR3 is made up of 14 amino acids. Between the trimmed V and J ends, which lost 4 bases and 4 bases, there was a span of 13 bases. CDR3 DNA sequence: TGTGCCAGTAGTACCCGGCCGAGGGGCTATGGCTACACCTTC. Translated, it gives CASSTRPRGYGYTF.

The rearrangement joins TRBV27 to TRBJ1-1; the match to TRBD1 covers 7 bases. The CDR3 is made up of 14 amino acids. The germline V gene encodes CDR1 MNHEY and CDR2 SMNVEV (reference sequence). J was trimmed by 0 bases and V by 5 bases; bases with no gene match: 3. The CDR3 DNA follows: TGTGCCAGCAGTACAGGGGCTCTGAACACTGAAGCTTTCTTT. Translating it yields CASSTGALNTEAFF.

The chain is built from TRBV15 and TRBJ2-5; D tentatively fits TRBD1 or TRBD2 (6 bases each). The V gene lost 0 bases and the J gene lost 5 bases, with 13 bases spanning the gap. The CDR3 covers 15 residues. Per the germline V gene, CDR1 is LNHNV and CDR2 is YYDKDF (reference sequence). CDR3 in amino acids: CATSRDRGRVETQYF. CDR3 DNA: TGTGCCACCAGCAGAGATCGGGGGCGGGTGGAGACCCAGTACTTC.

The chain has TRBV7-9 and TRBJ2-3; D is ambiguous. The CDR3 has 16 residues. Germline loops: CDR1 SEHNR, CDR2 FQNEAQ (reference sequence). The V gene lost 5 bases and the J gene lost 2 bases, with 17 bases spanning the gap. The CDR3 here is CASSLIGGPNTDTQYF. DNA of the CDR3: TGTGCCAGCAGCCTAATCGGCGGACCCAACACAGATACGCAGTATTTT. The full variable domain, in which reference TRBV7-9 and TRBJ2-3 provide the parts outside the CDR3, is DTGVSQNPRHKITKRGQNVTFRCDPISEHNRLYWYRQTLGQGPEFLTYFQNEAQLEKSRLLSDRFSAERPKGSFSTLEIQRTEQGDSAMYLCASSLIGGPNTDTQYFGPGTRLTVL.

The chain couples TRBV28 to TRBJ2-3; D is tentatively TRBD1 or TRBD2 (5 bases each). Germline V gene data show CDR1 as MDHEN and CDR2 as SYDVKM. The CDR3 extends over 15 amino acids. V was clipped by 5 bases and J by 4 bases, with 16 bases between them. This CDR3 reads CASSLYGGLADTQYF. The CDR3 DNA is TGTGCCAGCAGTCTCTATGGGGGTTTGGCAGATACGCAGTATTTT.

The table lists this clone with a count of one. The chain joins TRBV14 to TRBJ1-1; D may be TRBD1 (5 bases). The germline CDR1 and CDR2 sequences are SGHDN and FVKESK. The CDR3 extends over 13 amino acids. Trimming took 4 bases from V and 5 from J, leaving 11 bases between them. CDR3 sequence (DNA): TGTGCCAGCAGCCTGGGGACGGTGACTGAAGCTTTCTTT. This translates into CASSLGTVTEAFF.

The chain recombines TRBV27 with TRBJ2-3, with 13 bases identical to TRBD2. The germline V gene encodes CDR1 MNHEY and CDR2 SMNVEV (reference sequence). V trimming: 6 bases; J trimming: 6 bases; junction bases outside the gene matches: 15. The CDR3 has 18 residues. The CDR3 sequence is CASSQQTPLAGGSDTQYF. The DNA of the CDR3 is TGTGCCAGCAGCCAACAAACCCCACTAGCGGGAGGGTCTGATACGCAGTATTTT.

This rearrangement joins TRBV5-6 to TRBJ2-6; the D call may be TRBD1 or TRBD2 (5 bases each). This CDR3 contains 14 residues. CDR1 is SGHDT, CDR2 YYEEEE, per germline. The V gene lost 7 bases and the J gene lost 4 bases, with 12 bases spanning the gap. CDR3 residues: CASERGAGANVLTF. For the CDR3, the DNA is TGTGCCAGCGAAAGAGGGGCCGGGGCCAACGTCCTGACTTTC.

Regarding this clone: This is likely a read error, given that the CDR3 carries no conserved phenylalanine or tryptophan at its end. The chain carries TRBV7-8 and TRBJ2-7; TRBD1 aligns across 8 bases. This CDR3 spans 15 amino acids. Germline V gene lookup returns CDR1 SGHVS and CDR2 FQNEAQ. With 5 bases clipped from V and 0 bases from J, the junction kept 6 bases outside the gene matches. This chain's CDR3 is CASSPDRGSSYEQYL. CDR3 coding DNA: TGTGCCAGCAGCCCCGACAGGGGAAGCTCCTACGAGCAGTACCTC.

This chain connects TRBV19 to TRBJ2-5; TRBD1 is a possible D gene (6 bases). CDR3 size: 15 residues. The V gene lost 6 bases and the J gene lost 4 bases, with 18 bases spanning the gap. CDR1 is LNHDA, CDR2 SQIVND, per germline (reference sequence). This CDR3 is CASSEGVTESETQYF. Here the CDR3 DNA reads TGTGCCAGTAGCGAGGGGGTAACGGAATCAGAGACCCAGTACTTC.

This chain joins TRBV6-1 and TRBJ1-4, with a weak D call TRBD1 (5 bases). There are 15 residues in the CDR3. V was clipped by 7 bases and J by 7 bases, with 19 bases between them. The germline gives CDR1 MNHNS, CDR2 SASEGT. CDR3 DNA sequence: TGTGCCAGCACCGAAAATCGGGCAGGGAGTGAAAAACTGTTTTTT. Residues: CASTENRAGSEKLFF.

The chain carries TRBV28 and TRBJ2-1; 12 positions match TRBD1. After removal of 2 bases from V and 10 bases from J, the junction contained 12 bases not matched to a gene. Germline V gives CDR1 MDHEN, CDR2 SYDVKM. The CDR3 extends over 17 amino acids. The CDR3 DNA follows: TGTGCCAGCAGTTTAAGTCTGGGGGGACAGGGGGCATGGGAGCAGTTCTTC. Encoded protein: CASSLSLGGQGAWEQFF.

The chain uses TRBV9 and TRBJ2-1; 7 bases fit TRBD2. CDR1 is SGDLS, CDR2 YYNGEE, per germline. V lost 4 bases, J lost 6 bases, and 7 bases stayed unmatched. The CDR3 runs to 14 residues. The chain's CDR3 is CASSQSGMINEQFF. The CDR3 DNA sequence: TGTGCCAGCAGCCAGAGCGGGATGATCAATGAGCAGTTCTTC.

In DNA form, the CDR3 reads TGTGCCAGCAGCATAATTGCCTCGATTCTTAGTGATGAGCAGTTCTTC. The encoded protein is CASSIIASILSDEQFF. The rearrangement uses TRBV5-8 and TRBJ2-1, with D unclear. Trimming removed 4 bases at V and 8 bases at J, with 22 bases between. The CDR3 spans 16 residues. CDR1 and CDR2 (germline): SGHTS, YDEGEE.

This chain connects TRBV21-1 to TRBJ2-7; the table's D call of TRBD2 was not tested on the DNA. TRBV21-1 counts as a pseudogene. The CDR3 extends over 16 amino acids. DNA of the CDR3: TGTGCCAGCAGCTCTCGACTAGCGGGAGGACCCTACGAGCAGTACTTC. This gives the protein CASSSRLAGGPYEQYF.

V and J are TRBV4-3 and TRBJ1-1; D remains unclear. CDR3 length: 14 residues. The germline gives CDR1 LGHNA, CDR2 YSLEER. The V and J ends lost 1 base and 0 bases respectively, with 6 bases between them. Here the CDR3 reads CASSQAQLNTEAFF. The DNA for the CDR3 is TGCGCCAGCAGCCAAGCACAGCTGAACACTGAAGCTTTCTTT.

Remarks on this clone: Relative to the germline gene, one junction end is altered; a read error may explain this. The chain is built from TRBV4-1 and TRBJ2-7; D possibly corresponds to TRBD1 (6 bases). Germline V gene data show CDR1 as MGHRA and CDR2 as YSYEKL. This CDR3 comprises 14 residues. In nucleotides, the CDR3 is TGCGCCAGCAGCCTCCCGGGACAATCCTCCGAGCAGTACTTC. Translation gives CASSLPGQSSEQYF.

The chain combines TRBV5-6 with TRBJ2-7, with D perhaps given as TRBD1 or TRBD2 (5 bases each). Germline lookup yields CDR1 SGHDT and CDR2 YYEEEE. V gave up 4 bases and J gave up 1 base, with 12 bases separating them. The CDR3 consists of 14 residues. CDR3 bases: TGTGCCAGCAGCCGGGGCGGGCCGTCCTACGAGCAGTACTTC. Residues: CASSRGGPSYEQYF.

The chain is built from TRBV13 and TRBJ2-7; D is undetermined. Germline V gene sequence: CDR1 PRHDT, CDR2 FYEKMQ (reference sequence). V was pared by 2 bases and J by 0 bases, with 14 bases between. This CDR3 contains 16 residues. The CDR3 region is CASSLNPLRGSYEQYF. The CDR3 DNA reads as TGTGCCAGCAGCTTAAACCCCCTGAGAGGCTCCTACGAGCAGTACTTC.

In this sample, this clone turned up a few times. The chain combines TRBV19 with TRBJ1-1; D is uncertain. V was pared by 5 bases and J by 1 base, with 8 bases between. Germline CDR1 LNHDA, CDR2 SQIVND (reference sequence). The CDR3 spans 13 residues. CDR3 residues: CASSEGWNTEAFF. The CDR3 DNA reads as TGTGCCAGTAGTGAAGGATGGAACACTGAAGCTTTCTTT.

In DNA form, the CDR3 reads TGTGCCAGCAACCCCGGGCCCTGGTCGGGTTCCTACGAGCAGTACTTC. Residues: CASNPGPWSGSYEQYF. The rearrangement links TRBV28 to TRBJ2-7; D is unclear. Trimming cost V 7 bases and J 1 base, with 20 bases left between them. Germline V lookup: CDR1 MDHEN, CDR2 SYDVKM. There are 16 residues in the CDR3.

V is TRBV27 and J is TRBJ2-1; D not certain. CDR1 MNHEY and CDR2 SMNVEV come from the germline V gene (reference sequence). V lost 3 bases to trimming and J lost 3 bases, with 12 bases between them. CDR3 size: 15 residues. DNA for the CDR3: TGTGCCAGCAGTTTCTCCCCCTACCGCTACAATGAGCAGTTCTTC. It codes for CASSFSPYRYNEQFF.